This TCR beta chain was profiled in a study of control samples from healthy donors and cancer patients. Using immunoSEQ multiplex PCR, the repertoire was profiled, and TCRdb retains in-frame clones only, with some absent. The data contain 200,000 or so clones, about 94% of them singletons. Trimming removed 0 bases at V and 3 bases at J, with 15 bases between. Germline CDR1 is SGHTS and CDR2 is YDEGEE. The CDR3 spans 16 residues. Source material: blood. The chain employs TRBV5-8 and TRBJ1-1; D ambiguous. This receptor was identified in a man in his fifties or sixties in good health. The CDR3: CASSLAVTSGYTEAFF. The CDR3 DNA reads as TGTGCCAGCAGCTTGGCAGTGACATCAGGTTACACTGAAGCTTTCTTT.